This note documents a single TCR beta chain sequence. The target antigen is unknown. The CDR3 loop spans 12 amino acids. Germline assignment: CDR1 SGHTA and CDR2 FQGNSA. The junction had 2 bases not matched to a gene; V was cut back by 5 bases and J by 4 bases. The data stem from a study of cytomegalovirus exposure and HLA in healthy donors. Study-level findings and limits: Rare TCR sequences predominated, though certain public TCRs were found in many donors. Most TCR beta V segments were productive about 90% or about 30% of the time in an earlier analysis.

The PCR used 60 Vbeta and 13 Jbeta primers. Libraries were prepared by immunoSEQ multiplex PCR; TCRdb keeps only in-frame clonotypes and omits some of them. The sample lists roughly 120,000 clones, roughly 83% occurring once. The sequencing input was PBMCs. The rearrangement joins TRBV7-2 to TRBJ2-7, with 7 nucleotides matching TRBD1. The clonotype was recovered from a young man in good health and CMV-seronegative. In DNA form, the CDR3 reads TGTGCCAGCAGCCTGACAGGGTACGAGCAGTACTTC. Amino acids: CASSLTGYEQYF.